This paragraph covers one T cell receptor (beta chain) sequence. Documented time point: pretreatment peripheral blood. Patients suffered from locally advanced or metastatic urothelial carcinoma. This sample was taken from a study of PD-L1 blockade in urothelial cancer. Study at large: In terms of prior chemotherapy, patients had received 0 to 3 regimens. After treatment start, blood was analyzed at 3 weeks (second dose) and at 6 weeks. Among blood samples, the median T cell count was about 130,000.

This table comes from immunoSEQ multiplex PCR, and its TCRdb copy is limited to in-frame clones, with some not included. Here the sample spans 130,000 or so clones, about four fifths being singletons. V dropped 3 bases and J dropped 5 bases, with 20 bases sitting between them. The germline gives CDR1 LGHNA, CDR2 YNFKEQ. The CDR3 is 17 residues long. The specimen was PBMCs, collected around atezolizumab (anti-PD-L1) treatment. The chain employs TRBV4-2 and TRBJ2-1, with a possible D match to TRBD2 (5 bases). This clonotype was sampled from a man aged 50 or older with urothelial cancer. The CDR3 region has the DNA TGTGCCAGCAGCCAGATGGTGATTCGGACTGGTAACAATGAGCAGTTCTTC. This translates into CASSQMVIRTGNNEQFF.